One and the same sample provided the 8 T cell receptor beta chains below, sequenced in a study of T cell repertoires in cytomegalovirus infection. Their antigens are not known. TCRdb analysed the reads with MiXCR anew, one entry per CDR3 protein. Here the sample spans fewer than 850,000 distinct CDR3 sequences, under 35% being singletons. The starting material was cultured CD8+ T cells from PBMCs, obtained from culture after CMV antigen stimulation. These receptors were obtained from a human donor in good health (CMV status not recorded). Some clones in this sample may be carry-over from other donors' samples.

DNA for the CDR3: TGCGCCAGCAGCGACCTCCGATCGACAGGCGGGATATCCGGCTACACCTTC. Protein: CASSDLRSTGGISGYTF. The rearrangement links TRBV5-1 to TRBJ1-2; TRBD1 is a possible D gene (6 bases). Trimming took off 4 bases at V and 8 bases at J, with 27 bases between the two ends. The germline V gene encodes CDR1 SGHRS and CDR2 YFSETQ. The CDR3 sequence is 17 residues long.

This clonotype has a handful of counts. V gene TRBV12-3 or TRBV12-4 combines with J gene TRBJ2-6, with D perhaps given as TRBD1 or TRBD2 (5 bases each). The V end lost 5 bases, the J end lost 1 base, and 12 bases lay between the germline ends. CDR3 size: 16 residues. The CDR3 region is CASSTGRPSGANVLTF. CDR3 sequence (DNA): TGTGCCAGCAGTACGGGACGCCCATCTGGGGCCAACGTCCTGACTTTC.

The rearrangement uses TRBV6-5 and TRBJ1-1, with TRBD1 matching 8 bases. Germline V lookup: CDR1 MNHEY, CDR2 SVGAGI. The CDR3 has 14 residues. J was trimmed by 5 bases and V by 6 bases; bases with no gene match: 8. Here the CDR3 reads CASRAQGARTEAFF. DNA for the CDR3: TGTGCCAGCAGAGCCCAGGGGGCGCGGACTGAAGCTTTCTTT.

The chain employs TRBV10-3 and TRBJ2-7; TRBD1 matches at 9 bases. The V and J ends lost 5 bases and 2 bases, in that order; junction bases with no gene match: 7. From germline, CDR1 is ENHRY and CDR2 SYGVKD. The CDR3 consists of 15 residues. The CDR3 sequence is CAISNLDRGAYEQYV. The CDR3 DNA reads TGTGCCATCAGTAATCTGGACAGGGGAGCCTACGAGCAGTACGTC.

CDR3 sequence (DNA): TGTGCCAGCAGCTTTGGAGGACAGATTAACTATGGCTACACCTTC. It yields the protein CASSFGGQINYGYTF. The V and J genes are TRBV7-3 and TRBJ1-2; tentatively, D is TRBD1 (6 bases). V was trimmed by 3 bases and J by 1 base, leaving 12 bases between them. The CDR3 loop spans 15 amino acids. From germline, CDR1 is SGHTA and CDR2 FQGTGA.

The chain is built from TRBV6-5 and TRBJ2-1; 7 nucleotides align to TRBD1. This CDR3 spans 15 amino acids. Trimming removed 6 bases from V and 0 bases from J; junction bases left unmatched: 5. Per germline, CDR1 MNHEY and CDR2 SVGAGI. CDR3 nucleotide sequence: TGTGCCAGCAGCCAACAGGGGCTCTCCTACAATGAGCAGTTCTTC. This translates into CASSQQGLSYNEQFF.

The genes are TRBV7-4 and TRBJ2-1; TRBD2 matches 7 bases. V lost 1 base, J lost 3 bases, and 6 bases stayed unmatched. Germline V gene lookup returns CDR1 SGHVT and CDR2 SQSDAQ. The CDR3 runs 16 residues. The CDR3 sequence: CASSLVRDYLYNEQFF. For the CDR3, the DNA is TGTGCCAGCAGCTTAGTACGGGACTATCTCTACAATGAGCAGTTCTTC.

This clonotype was observed a handful of times. CDR3: CASSILTSNYGYTF. CDR3 coding DNA: TGTGCCAGTAGTATCCTGACTTCTAACTATGGCTACACCTTC. The chain carries TRBV19 and TRBJ1-2; D is undetermined. CDR3 length equals 14 residues. V lost 3 bases and J lost 0, with 8 bases in between. Germline V gives CDR1 LNHDA, CDR2 SQIVND (reference sequence).